This T cell receptor beta chain is from a study of post-analysis software for immune sequencing data. Prepared libraries of TCR beta cDNA carried unique molecular identifiers. In TCRdb, the PCR reads were re-called with MiXCR into one record per CDR3 protein. Of roughly 600,000 distinct CDR3 sequences listed, 44% are singletons. In regard to this clonotype: Its target is unknown.

Study outcomes and limitations: The authors found that F measure strongly co-clustered same-batch samples. TRBV segments more frequent in patients than in controls numbered five and included TRBV5-6, TRBV5-1 and TRBV20-1.

With 6 bases removed from V and 0 bases from J, the gap between germline ends came to 8 bases. The CDR3 runs to 13 residues. Germline assignment: CDR1 ENHRY and CDR2 SYGVKD. The clonotype originates from a girl aged 5-17 years with multiple sclerosis. J is TRBJ1-1 and V is TRBV10-3; no clear D gene. The sequencing input was blood. The CDR3 protein is CAISLTVNTEAFF. As DNA, the CDR3 is TGTGCCATCAGCCTCACGGTGAACACTGAAGCTTTCTTT.